This TCR beta chain was recorded in a study of CD8+ T cells in alopecia areata (dated by TCRdb to the late 2010s). General notes on the study: Treated patients were enrolled in an open-label pilot trial of oral tofacitinib, 5 to 10 mg twice daily, for moderate-to-severe alopecia areata. Amplification of TCRbeta CDR3 regions was done by immunoSEQ multiplex PCR using 35 Vbeta forward primers and 13 Jbeta reverse primers. Patients on tofacitinib were biopsied at baseline and after 4 and 24 weeks of treatment, and several of the patients also had a later scalp biopsy. The SALT score, which quantifies the percentage of affected scalp surface area, was used to measure disease severity in treated patients. Scalp clonality was compared among normal scalp (n=4), patchy alopecia areata scalp (n=8), and alopecia totalis/universalis scalp (n=8). On the human side, TCRbeta sequencing was run on scalp tissue and on sorted CD4+ and CD8+ peripheral blood T cells from healthy controls and from alopecia areata patients with either patchy or totalis/universalis disease. Patients received tofacitinib for 6 to 18 months and were then followed off drug for 6 months to check for delayed response and recurrence. RNA was extracted with the PAXgene miRNA kit for fixed scalp, the miRNeasy kit for PBMCs, and the RNeasy kit for mouse skin. High-throughput TCRbeta sequencing was used to examine T cell clonal expansion in alopecia areata in both the C3H/HeJ mouse model and human patients. The research as a whole found: Lesional scalp, especially in alopecia totalis/universalis, showed higher clonality and more expanded CD8+ clones than normal scalp, suggesting antigenic drive. Scalp clonality and the number of expanded CD8+ clones among the top 100 scalp clones were significantly decreased by tofacitinib. Shared TCR sequences between patients were less evident than in mice, which may be partly attributable to HLA diversity in the patient population. Because the treated cohort was small and included a single nonresponder, larger studies are needed to assess links between baseline CD8+ expansion and response. Many expanded lesional clones were found to persist in scalp and blood during tofacitinib treatment, and relapse after treatment cessation may be partly explained by this persistence. Unlike mouse skin, where gammadelta T cells dominate, normal human skin contains resident alphabeta T cells that get sequenced too, which complicates analysis of the scalp TCR repertoire.

The library was prepared using the immunoSEQ multiplex PCR assay. RNA was extracted from all samples and reverse transcribed into cDNA, which served as template for TCR sequencing. SuperScript III was used for first-strand cDNA synthesis, primed with a 2:1 mix of oligo-dT and random hexamers. A synthetic immune receptor repertoire was used to gauge amplification bias, and whatever bias remained was removed computationally. In the source study's methods: Raw reads were preprocessed for error removal, and CDR3 was defined according to IMGT conventions as running from the conserved cysteine to phenylalanine. To get clonality, Shannon entropy was normalized by log2 of the number of productive unique TCRs and the result was subtracted from 1. Whether each scalp clone was CD4 or CD8 was inferred by checking scalp TCRbeta sequences against the CD4 and CD8 repertoires from sorted blood. What TCRdb holds here is the immuneACCESS table cut down to in-frame rearrangements. Part of the clones is not present; checked against another copy, under half of the missing clones reflect an unresolved V gene, and the others are unexplained. V, J and clone size were drawn from that table, and D and trimming were deduced from the DNA. This sample is represented by 150,000 to 200,000 clones; less than 80% of them were singletons. The ten largest clones take up approximately 15% of the sample.

The sample's time point label, in plain terms: roughly 24 weeks on oral tofacitinib. The treatment or condition label, read with the paper, signifies: oral pan-JAK inhibitor, 5-10 mg twice daily. Peripheral blood and lesional scalp punch biopsies were obtained from patients with alopecia areata. After PBMCs were isolated by density centrifugation and stained for CD3, CD4 and CD8, a FACSAria was used to sort CD4+ and CD8+ T cells. Notes on this clone: The target of this receptor is not known. No qualities accompany the bases; no much larger clone lies one base away.

V ends up 7 bases short and J 2 bases short, with an unmatched junction base count of 6. From the cysteine up to the phenylalanine, the CDR3 has a length of 14 residues. Only CDR3 DNA is held: 42 bases, read in frame from base 1. The germline V gene gives CDR1 as ENHRY and CDR2 as SYGVKD. The sequence links TRBV10-3 to TRBJ2-3, with 7 junctional bases fitting TRBD2. The specimen was CD4+ T cells sorted from blood, collected at week 24, from a patient treated with tofacitinib. The receptor was derived from a human donor with alopecia areata. The DNA reads TGTGCCATCAAGGGAGGGGTGGACACAGATACGCAGTATTTT. Translated, it reads CAIKGGVDTDTQYF.